Listed here are 29 T cell receptor beta chains from one sample, sequenced in a study of T cell changes during pregnancy in multiple sclerosis. Produced via immunoSEQ multiplex PCR; TCRdb's table is partial and in-frame only. The data contain roughly 43,000 clones, roughly 91% of them singletons. The specimen was CD4+ T cells from peripheral blood mononuclear cells, collected in the third trimester of pregnancy. These receptors came from a female donor with multiple sclerosis, enrolled in a pregnancy study.

The CDR3 region is CASSYRTGAEEAFF. DNA of the CDR3: TGTGCCAGCAGTTACCGGACAGGGGCTGAAGAAGCTTTCTTT. This sequence joins TRBV6-5 and TRBJ1-1; 9 bases align to TRBD1. CDR3 length: 14 amino acids. V lost 2 bases and J lost 8; bases outside the gene matches: 6. Germline V CDR1 and CDR2: MNHEY, SVGAGI.

This clone was seen once. The J gene is TRBJ1-4, the V gene TRBV5-6; TRBD1 might be the D (5 bases). CDR1 and CDR2 (germline): SGHDT, YYEEEE. Trimming cost V 3 bases and J 0 bases, with 9 bases left between them. This CDR3 is built from 15 residues. The CDR3 region has the DNA TGTGCCAGCAGCTCGACAGATGCAACTAATGAAAAACTGTTTTTT. Encoded protein: CASSSTDATNEKLFF. Drawing the rest from reference TRBV5-6 and TRBJ1-4, the complete variable domain is DAGVTQSPTHLIKTRGQQVTLRCSPKSGHDTVSWYQQALGQGPQFIFQYYEEEERQRGNFPDRFSGHQFPNYSSELNVNALLLGDSALYLCASSSTDATNEKLFFGSGTQLSVL.

V and J are TRBV4-2 and TRBJ2-6; perhaps TRBD2 as D (6 bases). The CDR3 sequence is 18 residues long. Trimming removed 0 bases from V and 2 bases from J, with 14 bases in between. Germline CDR1 LGHNA, CDR2 YNFKEQ. The CDR3 DNA sequence: TGTGCCAGCAGCCAAGATCCGGGGGATCTTGCTGGGGCCAACGTCCTGACTTTC. Its translation is CASSQDPGDLAGANVLTF.

The rearrangement links TRBV9 to TRBJ1-1, with 8 bases lining up with TRBD1. The germline V gene encodes CDR1 SGDLS and CDR2 YYNGEE. The length of the CDR3 is 13 residues. V lost 3 bases to trimming and J lost 9 bases; unmatched junction nucleotides: 7. CDR3 in DNA: TGTGCCAGCAGCGCGGGACAGGCGCAAAAAGCTTTCTTT. Encoded protein: CASSAGQAQKAFF.

The chain has TRBV4-1 and TRBJ1-3; 7 nucleotides agree with TRBD1. This CDR3 region has 21 residues. The germline V gene has CDR1 MGHRA and CDR2 YSYEKL. Trimming at V came to 4 bases and at J to 1 base, leaving 22 bases not matched to a gene. The CDR3 DNA sequence: TGCGCCAGCAGCCCGTCTGGCGAGGGGGCAGGGTCATTGCGATCTGGAAACACCATATATTTT. Translating gives CASSPSGEGAGSLRSGNTIYF.

This chain connects TRBV27 to TRBJ2-1; TRBD2 matches 12 bases. With V trimmed by 3 bases and J by 8 bases, 5 bases remained unmatched. Per the germline V gene, CDR1 is MNHEY and CDR2 is SMNVEV (reference sequence). The CDR3 is 15 amino acids. CDR3 in DNA: TGTGCCAGCAGTTTGACTAGCGGGAGTGGGGATGAGCAGTTCTTC. It specifies CASSLTSGSGDEQFF.

V gene TRBV9 combines with J gene TRBJ1-4; the D gene is possibly TRBD1 (6 bases). V lost 1 base to trimming and J lost 3 bases, with 7 bases between them. From germline, CDR1 is SGDLS and CDR2 YYNGEE. The CDR3 is 14 residues long. This chain's CDR3 is CASSVQGSNEKLFF. In nucleotides, the CDR3 is TGTGCCAGCAGCGTACAGGGGTCTAATGAAAAACTGTTTTTT. The whole variable domain, filled in from reference TRBV9 and TRBJ1-4, reads DSGVTQTPKHLITATGQRVTLRCSPRSGDLSVYWYQQSLDQGLQFLIQYYNGEERAKGNILERFSAQQFPDLHSELNLSSLELGDSALYFCASSVQGSNEKLFFGSGTQLSVL.

The rearrangement joins TRBV5-1 to TRBJ2-7; perhaps TRBD2 as D (6 bases). The length of the CDR3 is 15 residues. Germline CDR1 and CDR2: SGHRS and YFSETQ. Deletions cut 2 bases from V and 5 bases from J, with 17 bases between. The CDR3 nucleotides are TGCGCCAGCAGCTTATCGGGGGATGCTTCCCACGAGCAGTACTTC. Translation: CASSLSGDASHEQYF.

This chain links TRBV18 with TRBJ2-7, with TRBD1 matching 7 bases. Germline V CDR1 and CDR2: KGHSH, LQKENI. After removal of 3 bases from V and 5 bases from J, the junction contained 4 bases not matched to a gene. This CDR3 contains 13 residues. CDR3 coding DNA: TGTGCCAGCTCACCCTACAGGGGCGACGAGCAGTACTTC. It codes for CASSPYRGDEQYF.

The CDR3, as DNA: TGTGCCAGCAGGCGACCGGGGTCTGTATACGAGCAGTACTTC. Translated: CASRRPGSVYEQYF. V usage is TRBV6-5 and J usage is TRBJ2-7, with D possibly being TRBD2 (5 bases). Per the germline V gene, CDR1 is MNHEY and CDR2 is SVGAGI. The CDR3 length is 14 residues. Trimming took 6 bases from V and 4 from J, leaving 16 bases between them.

The V gene is TRBV6-5, the J gene TRBJ2-3; 13 bases line up with TRBD2. Germline CDR1 and CDR2: MNHEY and SVGAGI. V trimming: 5 bases; J trimming: 7 bases; junction bases outside the gene matches: 6. CDR3 length: 15 amino acids. Here the CDR3 DNA reads TGTGCCAGCAGTACACTAGCGGGAGGGATTAATACGCAGTATTTT. As protein: CASSTLAGGINTQYF.

The table lists this clone with a few counts. Here the CDR3 reads CASSQGLLAGGKSSYNEQFF. In DNA form, the CDR3 reads TGCGCCAGCAGCCAAGGGCTGTTAGCGGGGGGCAAAAGCTCCTACAATGAGCAGTTCTTC. The chain carries TRBV4-1 and TRBJ2-1; 10 bases align to TRBD2. Trimming cost V 1 base and J 0 bases; bases outside gene matches: 12. Germline-derived CDR1 and CDR2 are MGHRA and YSYEKL. This CDR3 contains 20 residues.

V and J are TRBV7-9 and TRBJ2-3; D ambiguous. The V end lost 1 base, the J end lost 0 bases, and 5 bases lay between the germline ends. The CDR3 is made up of 14 amino acids. Germline CDR1 and CDR2: SEHNR and FQNEAQ (reference sequence). The DNA of the CDR3 is TGTGCCAGCAGCTTAGACACGAGCACAGATACGCAGTATTTT. Protein: CASSLDTSTDTQYF.

This chain links TRBV12-5 with TRBJ1-6; D possibly corresponds to TRBD1 (5 bases). There are 16 residues in the CDR3. V was shortened by 5 bases and J by 1 base, with 12 bases between the two germline ends. CDR1 is LGHNT and CDR2 is FRNRAP in the germline V gene. The CDR3 DNA reads as TGTGCTAGTGGTCCGGGGGGTCGGTCCTATAATTCACCCCTCCACTTT. As protein: CASGPGGRSYNSPLHF. Complete variable domain (other parts from reference TRBV12-5 and TRBJ1-6): DARVTQTPRHKVTEMGQEVTMRCQPILGHNTVFWYRQTMMQGLELLAYFRNRAPLDDSGMPKDRFSAEMPDATLATLKIQPSEPRDSAVYFCASGPGGRSYNSPLHFGNGTRLTVT.

The chain recombines TRBV7-6 with TRBJ2-5; D uncertain. Germline CDR1 reads SGHVS; CDR2 reads FNYEAQ. The CDR3 consists of 12 residues. V was cut by 3 bases and J by 5 bases, with 7 bases left in between. The CDR3 nucleotides read TGTGCCAGCAGCTTCGGGTTTGAGACCCAGTACTTC. It specifies CASSFGFETQYF. Filled out from reference TRBV7-6 and TRBJ2-5, the complete variable domain reads GAGVSQSPRYKVTKRGQDVALRCDPISGHVSLYWYRQALGQGPEFLTYFNYEAQQDKSGLPNDRFSAERPEGSISTLTIQRTEQRDSAMYRCASSFGFETQYFGPGTRLLVL.

The chain has TRBV4-1 and TRBJ2-7, with D perhaps matching TRBD2 (5 bases). CDR3 length: 15 amino acids. Germline assignment: CDR1 MGHRA and CDR2 YSYEKL. The V and J ends lost 0 bases and 6 bases respectively, with 15 bases between them. CDR3 region: CASSQDPLAQSEQYF. The CDR3 DNA follows: TGCGCCAGCAGCCAAGATCCCCTAGCACAAAGCGAGCAGTACTTC.

The chain links TRBV7-2 to TRBJ2-1, with TRBD2 identical over 11 bases. The CDR3 consists of 15 residues. The V gene's germline CDR1 is SGHTA and CDR2 FQGNSA. V was clipped by 10 bases and J by 4 bases; unmatched bases: 9. This CDR3 reads CATRRGTSGYNEQFF. The CDR3 DNA reads TGTGCCACCCGAAGAGGGACTAGCGGATACAATGAGCAGTTCTTC.

CDR3 in amino acids: CASSESRTGTEAFF. As DNA, the CDR3 is TGTGCCAGCAGTGAATCCCGGACAGGCACTGAAGCTTTCTTT. This rearrangement joins TRBV25-1 to TRBJ1-1; 7 bases fit TRBD1. Trimming removed 1 base from V and 4 bases from J; junction bases left unmatched: 3. Germline loops: CDR1 MGHDK, CDR2 SYGVNS. This CDR3 is built from 14 residues. The full variable domain, with the rest looked up from reference TRBV25-1 and TRBJ1-1, is EADIYQTPRYLVIGTGKKITLECSQTMGHDKMYWYQQDPGMELHLIHYSYGVNSTEKGDLSSESTVSRIRTEHFPLTLESARPSHTSQYLCASSESRTGTEAFFGQGTRLTVV.

CDR3 loop: CASSIRGPLAEAFF. The CDR3, as DNA: TGTGCCAGTAGTATCAGGGGGCCGTTAGCTGAAGCTTTCTTT. The gene calls are TRBV19 and TRBJ1-1; TRBD1 matches 8 bases. This CDR3 spans 14 amino acids. The trim removed 3 bases at V and 6 bases at J, leaving 6 bases unmatched. CDR1 and CDR2 (germline): LNHDA, SQIVND (reference sequence).

This chain uses TRBV14 with TRBJ1-1; 7 bases line up with TRBD1. This CDR3 has 15 residues. Germline assignment: CDR1 SGHDN and CDR2 FVKESK. V shed 4 bases and J 4 bases; nucleotides not matched to a gene: 9. DNA for the CDR3: TGTGCCAGCAGCCGGCGGACAGGTCATAGCACTGAAGCTTTCTTT. This translates into CASSRRTGHSTEAFF.

The V and J genes are TRBV9 and TRBJ2-1, with TRBD1 matching over 8 bases. Germline V lookup: CDR1 SGDLS, CDR2 YYNGEE. This CDR3 comprises 16 residues. Losses at the gene ends were 1 base for V and 7 bases for J; bases not matched to a gene: 10. The CDR3 reads CASSVSGQALQNEQFF. DNA of the CDR3: TGTGCCAGCAGCGTATCGGGACAGGCCTTACAGAATGAGCAGTTCTTC.

The V gene is TRBV6-6, the J gene TRBJ2-4; 7 bases line up with TRBD1. V gave up 5 bases and J gave up 1 base; unmatched junction bases: 8. CDR1 is MNHNY, CDR2 SVGAGI, per germline (reference sequence). The CDR3 is 16 residues long. The CDR3, as DNA: TGTGCCAGCAGTCTCGACAGGGTGGGGGCCAAAAACATTCAGTACTTC. It translates to CASSLDRVGAKNIQYF.

The rearrangement links TRBV6-1 to TRBJ2-2, with D possibly TRBD2 on 5 matching bases. Looked up from germline, CDR1 is MNHNS and CDR2 is SASEGT. CDR3 length equals 12 residues. V lost 8 bases, J lost 4 bases, and 8 bases lay in between. The CDR3 is CASREFTGELFF. The CDR3 DNA reads TGTGCCAGCCGGGAATTCACCGGGGAGCTGTTTTTT.

The gene calls are TRBV5-8 and TRBJ2-5; 8 bases map to TRBD2. Per germline, CDR1 SGHTS and CDR2 YDEGEE. Trimming at V came to 0 bases and at J to 5 bases, leaving 6 bases not matched to a gene. This CDR3 contains 15 residues. The CDR3 DNA follows: TGTGCCAGCAGCTTGGGCAGGACGGGGGGGGAGACCCAGTACTTC. This translates into CASSLGRTGGETQYF.

The chain employs TRBV21-1 and TRBJ2-1; TRBD2 is the table's D call, not checked against the DNA. TRBV21-1 is a pseudogene segment. This CDR3 is 17 amino acids long. The CDR3 here is CASSKRGTSGDYNEQFF. For the CDR3, the DNA is TGTGCCAGCAGCAAAAGGGGGACTAGCGGGGATTACAATGAGCAGTTCTTC.

The chain joins TRBV10-3 to TRBJ2-2, with 14 nucleotides matching TRBD2. The germline V gene has CDR1 ENHRY and CDR2 SYGVKD. V shed 6 bases and J 5 bases; nucleotides not matched to a gene: 2. There are 15 residues in the CDR3. The chain's CDR3 is CAIRGTSGGTGELFF. In nucleotides, the CDR3 is TGTGCCATCAGAGGGACTAGCGGGGGTACCGGGGAGCTGTTTTTT.

The V and J genes are TRBV7-9 and TRBJ1-5, with D perhaps matching TRBD1 (6 bases). CDR3 length: 15 amino acids. V was trimmed by 5 bases and J by 2 bases, leaving 13 bases between them. Germline V gives CDR1 SEHNR, CDR2 FQNEAQ (reference sequence). The CDR3 loop is CASSPDRWGNQPQHF. CDR3 DNA sequence: TGTGCCAGCAGCCCAGACAGGTGGGGCAATCAGCCCCAGCATTTT.

The V call is TRBV4-2, the J call TRBJ2-1; tentatively, D is TRBD2 (5 bases). Trimming removed 3 bases from V and 8 bases from J, with 14 bases in between. The CDR3 covers 14 residues. Germline loops: CDR1 LGHNA, CDR2 YNFKEQ. The chain's CDR3 is CASSHFKGDDEQFF. In nucleotides, the CDR3 is TGTGCCAGCAGCCACTTTAAGGGAGACGATGAGCAGTTCTTC.

The chain links TRBV29-1 to TRBJ2-5; D gene unclear. V was shortened by 6 bases and J by 1 base, with 9 bases between the two germline ends. In germline, CDR1 is SQVTM, CDR2 ANQGSEA. This CDR3 spans 12 amino acids. The CDR3 region is CSVLTGQETQYF. Here the CDR3 DNA reads TGCAGCGTCCTGACGGGCCAAGAGACCCAGTACTTC.